This TCR beta chain was identified during a study of T cells after yellow fever vaccination. The study's findings and limits: In post-booster samples, most primary-vaccination clones reappeared (just under 98% CD4, 70% to 90% CD8). Overlap between CD4 and CD8 compartments was detected for a small share of clonotypes.

The J segment lost 5 bases and the V segment lost 6 bases, leaving 7 bases of the junction unmatched. The CDR3 totals 15 residues. Germline CDR1 MNHNS, CDR2 SASEGT. This clonotype was seen many times. As yet, its antigen is unknown. TCRdb ran MiXCR on the 5' RACE reads and lists one entry per CDR3 protein. The sample lists hundreds of thousands of distinct CDR3 sequences, about 8.3% occurring once. The sample here was PBMCs, taken about 49 days after the first yellow fever vaccination. The rearrangement uses TRBV6-1 and TRBJ2-1, with 10 nucleotides matching TRBD2. The clonotype comes from a man aged 18 to 29 who received the YFV17D yellow fever vaccine. The CDR3 loop reads CASRSLAGVNNEQFF. The CDR3 DNA is TGTGCCAGCAGATCGCTAGCGGGGGTAAACAATGAGCAGTTCTTC.